This T cell receptor (beta chain) was sequenced during a study of CD8 T cells in Susac syndrome. Random hexamers served to reverse transcribe about 0.45 to 1 ug RNA. Across 54 Vbeta and 13 Jbeta, TCR beta CDR3 was amplified with immunoSEQ multiplex PCR. TCRdb ran MiXCR on the immunoSEQ multiplex PCR reads and lists one entry per CDR3 protein. The table has about 130,000 distinct CDR3 sequences, approximately 93% seen once. TEMRA cells were FACS-enriched, unlike CD8+ and CD4+ T cells, which were negatively isolated. The germline V gene encodes CDR1 MNHEY and CDR2 SMNVEV (reference sequence). This CDR3 has 13 amino acids. V dropped 4 bases and J dropped 8; count of bases not matched to a gene: 5.

The TCR originated in a human donor with multiple sclerosis. The material sequenced was CD8+ T cells from PBMCs. V and J are TRBV27 and TRBJ1-2; 9 nucleotides line up with TRBD1. The CDR3 protein is CASSWGQGEGYTF. In nucleotides, the CDR3 is TGTGCCAGCAGTTGGGGACAGGGTGAAGGCTACACCTTC.